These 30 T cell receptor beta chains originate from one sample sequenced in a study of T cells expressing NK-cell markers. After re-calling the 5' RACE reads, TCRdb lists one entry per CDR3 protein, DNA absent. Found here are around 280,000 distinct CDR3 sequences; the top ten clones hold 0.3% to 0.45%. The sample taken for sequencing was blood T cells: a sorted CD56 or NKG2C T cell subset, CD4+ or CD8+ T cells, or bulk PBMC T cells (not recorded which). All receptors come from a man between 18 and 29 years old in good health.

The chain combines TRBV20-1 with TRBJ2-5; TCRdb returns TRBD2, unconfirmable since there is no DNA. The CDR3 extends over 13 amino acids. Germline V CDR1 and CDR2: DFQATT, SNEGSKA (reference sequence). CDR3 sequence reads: CSATWDSQETQYF.

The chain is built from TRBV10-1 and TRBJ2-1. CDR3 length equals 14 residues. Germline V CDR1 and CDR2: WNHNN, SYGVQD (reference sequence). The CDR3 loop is CASTAGEPYNEQFF.

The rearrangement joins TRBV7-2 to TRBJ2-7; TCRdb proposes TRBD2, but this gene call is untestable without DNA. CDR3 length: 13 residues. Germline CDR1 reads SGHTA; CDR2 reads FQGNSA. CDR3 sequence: CASKGASSYEQYF.

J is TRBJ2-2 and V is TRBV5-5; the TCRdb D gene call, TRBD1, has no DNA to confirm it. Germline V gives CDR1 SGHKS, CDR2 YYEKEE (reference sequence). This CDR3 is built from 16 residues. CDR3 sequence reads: CASSSSGGVNTGELFF.

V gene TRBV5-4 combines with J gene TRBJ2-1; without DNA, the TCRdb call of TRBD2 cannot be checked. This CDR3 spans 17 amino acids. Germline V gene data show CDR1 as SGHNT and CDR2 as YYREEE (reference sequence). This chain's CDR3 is CASTTGPGTSGSNEQFF.

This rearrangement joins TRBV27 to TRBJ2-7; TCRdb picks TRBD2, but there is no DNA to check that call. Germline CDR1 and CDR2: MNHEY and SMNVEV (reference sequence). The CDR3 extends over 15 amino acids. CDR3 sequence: CATWKTSGSSYEQYF.

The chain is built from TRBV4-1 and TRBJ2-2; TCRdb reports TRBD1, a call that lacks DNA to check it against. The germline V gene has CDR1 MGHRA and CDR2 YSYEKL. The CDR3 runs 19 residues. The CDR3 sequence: CASSHAPGGAGDGTGELFF.

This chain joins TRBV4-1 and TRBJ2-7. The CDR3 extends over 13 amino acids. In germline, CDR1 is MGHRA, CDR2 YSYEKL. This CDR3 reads CASSQDLRVKQYF.

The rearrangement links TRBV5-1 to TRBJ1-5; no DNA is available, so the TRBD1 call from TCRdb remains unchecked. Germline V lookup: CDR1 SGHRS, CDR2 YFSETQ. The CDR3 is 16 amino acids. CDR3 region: CASSPGAGVGNQPQHF.

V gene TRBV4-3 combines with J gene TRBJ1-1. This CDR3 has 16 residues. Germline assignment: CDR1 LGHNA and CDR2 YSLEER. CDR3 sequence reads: CASSQVSWRFNTEAFF.

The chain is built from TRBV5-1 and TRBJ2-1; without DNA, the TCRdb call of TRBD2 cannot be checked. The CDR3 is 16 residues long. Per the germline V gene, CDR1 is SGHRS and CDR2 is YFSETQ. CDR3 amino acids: CASSTELRRMVNEQFF.

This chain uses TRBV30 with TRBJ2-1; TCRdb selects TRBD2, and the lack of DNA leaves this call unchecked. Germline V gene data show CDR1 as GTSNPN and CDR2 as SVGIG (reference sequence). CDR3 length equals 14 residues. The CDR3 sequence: CAFLAGGPVNEQFF.

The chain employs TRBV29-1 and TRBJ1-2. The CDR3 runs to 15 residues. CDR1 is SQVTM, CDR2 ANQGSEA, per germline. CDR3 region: CSVEDRVGYDYGYTF.

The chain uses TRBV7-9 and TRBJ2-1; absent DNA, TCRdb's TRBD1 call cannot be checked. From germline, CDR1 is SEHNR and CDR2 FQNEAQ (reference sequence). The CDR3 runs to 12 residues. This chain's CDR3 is CASSLDGGEQFF.

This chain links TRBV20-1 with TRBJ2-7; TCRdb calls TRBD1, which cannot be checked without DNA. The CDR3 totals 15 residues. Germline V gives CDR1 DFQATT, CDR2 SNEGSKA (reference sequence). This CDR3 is CSARRGGLLGYEQYF.

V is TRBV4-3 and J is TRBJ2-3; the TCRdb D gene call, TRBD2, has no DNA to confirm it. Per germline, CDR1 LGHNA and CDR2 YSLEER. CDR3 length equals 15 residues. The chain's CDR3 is CASSQAQSGWSTQYF.

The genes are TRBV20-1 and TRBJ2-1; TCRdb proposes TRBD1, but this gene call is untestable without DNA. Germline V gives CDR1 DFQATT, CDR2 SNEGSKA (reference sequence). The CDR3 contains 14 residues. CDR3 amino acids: CSAGGSTATNEQFF.

This CDR3 reads CASPSGGRAGETQYF. The rearrangement joins TRBV12-3 or TRBV12-4 to TRBJ2-5; TCRdb gives TRBD2 as the D gene, but with no DNA this cannot be confirmed. The CDR3 loop spans 15 amino acids.

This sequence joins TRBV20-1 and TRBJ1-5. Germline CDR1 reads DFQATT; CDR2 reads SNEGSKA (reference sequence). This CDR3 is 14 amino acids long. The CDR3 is CSARGQISNQPQHF.

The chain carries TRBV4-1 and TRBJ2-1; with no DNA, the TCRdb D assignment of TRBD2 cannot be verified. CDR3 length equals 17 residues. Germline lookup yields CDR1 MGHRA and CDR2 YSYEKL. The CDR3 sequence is CASSPPGTSGRRNEQFF.

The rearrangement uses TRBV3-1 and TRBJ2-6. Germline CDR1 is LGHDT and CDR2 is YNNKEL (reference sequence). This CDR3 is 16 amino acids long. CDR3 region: CASSPSRTSGANVLTF.

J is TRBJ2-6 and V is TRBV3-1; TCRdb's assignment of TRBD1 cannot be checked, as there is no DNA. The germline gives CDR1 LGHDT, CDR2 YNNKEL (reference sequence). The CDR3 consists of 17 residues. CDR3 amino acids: CASSQTGSMSGANVLTF.

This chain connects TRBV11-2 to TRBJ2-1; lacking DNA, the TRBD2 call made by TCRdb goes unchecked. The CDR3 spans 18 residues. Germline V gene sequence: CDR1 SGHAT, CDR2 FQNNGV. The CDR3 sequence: CASSSSHLGGGLDNEQFF.

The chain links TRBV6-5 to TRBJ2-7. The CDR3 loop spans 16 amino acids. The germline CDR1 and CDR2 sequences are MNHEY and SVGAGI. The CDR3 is CASSYSAAGSSYEQYF.

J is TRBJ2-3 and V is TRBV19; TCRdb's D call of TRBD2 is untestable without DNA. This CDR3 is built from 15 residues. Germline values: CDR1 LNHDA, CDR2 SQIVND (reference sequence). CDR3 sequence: CASTPGLAAGDTQYF.

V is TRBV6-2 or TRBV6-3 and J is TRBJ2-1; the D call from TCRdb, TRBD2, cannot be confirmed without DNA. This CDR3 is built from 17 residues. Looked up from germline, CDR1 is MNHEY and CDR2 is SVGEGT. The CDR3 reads CASSYTSGSISYNEQFF.

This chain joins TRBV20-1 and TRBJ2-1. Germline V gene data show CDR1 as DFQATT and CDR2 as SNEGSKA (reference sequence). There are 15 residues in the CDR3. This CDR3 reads CSARDLTGSYNEQFF.

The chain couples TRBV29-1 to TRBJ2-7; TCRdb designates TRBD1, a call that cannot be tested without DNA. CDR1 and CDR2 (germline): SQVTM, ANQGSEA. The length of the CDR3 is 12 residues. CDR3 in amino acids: CSVRQGASEQYF.

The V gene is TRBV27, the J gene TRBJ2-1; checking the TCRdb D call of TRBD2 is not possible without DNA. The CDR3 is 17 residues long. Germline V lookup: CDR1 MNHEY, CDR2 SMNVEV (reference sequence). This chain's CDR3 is CASSLSSGRPGRNEQFF.

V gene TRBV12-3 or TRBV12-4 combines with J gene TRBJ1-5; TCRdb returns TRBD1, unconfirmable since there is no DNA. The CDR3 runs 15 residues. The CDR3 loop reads CASSPGQSPNQPQHF.